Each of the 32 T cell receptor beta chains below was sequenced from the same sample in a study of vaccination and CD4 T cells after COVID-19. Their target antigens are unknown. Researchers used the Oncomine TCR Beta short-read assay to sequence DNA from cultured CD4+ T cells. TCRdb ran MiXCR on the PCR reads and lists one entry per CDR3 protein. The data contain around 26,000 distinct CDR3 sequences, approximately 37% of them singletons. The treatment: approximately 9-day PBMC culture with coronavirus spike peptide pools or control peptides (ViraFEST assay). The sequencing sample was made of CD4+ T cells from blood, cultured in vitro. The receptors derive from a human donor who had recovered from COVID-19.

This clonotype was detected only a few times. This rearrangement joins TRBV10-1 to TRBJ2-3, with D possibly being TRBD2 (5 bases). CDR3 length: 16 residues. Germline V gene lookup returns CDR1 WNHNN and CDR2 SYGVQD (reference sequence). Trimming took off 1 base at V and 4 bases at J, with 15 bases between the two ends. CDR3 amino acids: CASSEFIRGTPDTQYF. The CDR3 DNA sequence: TGCGCCAGCAGTGAGTTTATCCGGGGTACCCCAGATACGCAGTATTTT.

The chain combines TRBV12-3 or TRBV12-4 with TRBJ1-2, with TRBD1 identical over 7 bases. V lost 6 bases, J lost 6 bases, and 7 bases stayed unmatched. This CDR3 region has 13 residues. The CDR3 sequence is CASRSTGYDGYTF. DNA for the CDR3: TGTGCCAGCAGATCGACAGGGTACGATGGCTACACCTTC.

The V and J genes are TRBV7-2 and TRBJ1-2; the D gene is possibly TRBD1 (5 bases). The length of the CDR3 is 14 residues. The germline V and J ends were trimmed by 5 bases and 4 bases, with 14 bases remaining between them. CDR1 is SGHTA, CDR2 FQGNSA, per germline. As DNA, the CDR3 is TGTGCCAGCAGCGCGTGGGACGGGATCTATGGCTACACCTTC. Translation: CASSAWDGIYGYTF. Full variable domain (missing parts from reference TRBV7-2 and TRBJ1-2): GAGVSQSPSNKVTEKGKDVELRCDPISGHTALYWYRQSLGQGLEFLIYFQGNSAPDKSGLPSDRFSAERTGGSVSTLTIQRTQQEDSAVYLCASSAWDGIYGYTFGSGTRLTVV.

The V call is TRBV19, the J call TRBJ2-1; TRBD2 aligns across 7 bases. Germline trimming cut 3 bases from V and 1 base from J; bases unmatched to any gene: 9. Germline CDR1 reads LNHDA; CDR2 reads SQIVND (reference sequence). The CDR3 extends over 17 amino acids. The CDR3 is CASSIQSGDTSYNEQFF. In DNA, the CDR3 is TGTGCCAGTAGTATTCAGAGCGGGGATACTTCCTACAATGAGCAGTTCTTC.

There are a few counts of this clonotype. The CDR3 region has the DNA TGTGCCAGCAGCTTCTCCGTTGCAGGACCTGGAAACACCATATATTTT. This gives the protein CASSFSVAGPGNTIYF. The rearrangement links TRBV11-3 to TRBJ1-3, with D unresolved. V lost 3 bases, J lost 2 bases, and 14 bases lay in between. This CDR3 has 16 residues. Germline assignment: CDR1 SGHNT and CDR2 YENEEA. Drawing the rest from reference TRBV11-3 and TRBJ1-3, the complete variable domain is EAGVVQSPRYKIIEKKQPVAFWCNPISGHNTLYWYLQNLGQGPELLIRYENEEAVDDSQLPKDRFSAERLKGVDSTLKIQPAELGDSAVYLCASSFSVAGPGNTIYFGEGSWLTVV.

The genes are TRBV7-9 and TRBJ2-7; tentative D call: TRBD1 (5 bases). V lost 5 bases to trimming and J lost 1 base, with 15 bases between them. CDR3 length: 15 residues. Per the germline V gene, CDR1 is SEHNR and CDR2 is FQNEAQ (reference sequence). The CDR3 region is CASSHGALSSYEQYF. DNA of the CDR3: TGTGCCAGCAGCCATGGGGCTTTATCGTCCTACGAGCAGTACTTC.

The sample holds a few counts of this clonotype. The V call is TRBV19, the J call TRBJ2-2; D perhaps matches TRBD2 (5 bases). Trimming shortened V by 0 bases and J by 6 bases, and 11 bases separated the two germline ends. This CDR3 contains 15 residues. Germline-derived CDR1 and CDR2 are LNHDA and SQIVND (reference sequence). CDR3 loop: CASSIDGRTAGELFF. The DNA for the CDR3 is TGTGCCAGTAGTATAGATGGGCGGACTGCCGGGGAGCTGTTTTTT.

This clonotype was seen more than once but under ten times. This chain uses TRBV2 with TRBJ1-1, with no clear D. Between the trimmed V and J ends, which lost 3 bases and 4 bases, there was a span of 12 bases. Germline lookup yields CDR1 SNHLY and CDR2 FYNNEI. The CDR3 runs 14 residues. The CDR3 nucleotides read TGTGCCAGCAGTGAGTGGGTAAAGTTCACTGAAGCTTTCTTT. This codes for CASSEWVKFTEAFF.

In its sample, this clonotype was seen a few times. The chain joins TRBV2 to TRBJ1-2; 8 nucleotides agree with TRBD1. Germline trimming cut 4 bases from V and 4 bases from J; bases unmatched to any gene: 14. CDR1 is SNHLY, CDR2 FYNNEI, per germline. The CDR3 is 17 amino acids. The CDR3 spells CASSARAGGAKGYGYTF. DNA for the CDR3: TGTGCCAGCAGTGCTAGGGCAGGGGGCGCAAAAGGCTATGGCTACACCTTC.

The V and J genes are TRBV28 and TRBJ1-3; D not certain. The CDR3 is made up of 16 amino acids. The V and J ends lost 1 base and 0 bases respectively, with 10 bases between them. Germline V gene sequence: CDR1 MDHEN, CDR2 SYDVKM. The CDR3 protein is CASSLSPGSSGNTIYF. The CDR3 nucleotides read TGTGCCAGCAGTTTATCTCCAGGCAGCTCTGGAAACACCATATATTTT.

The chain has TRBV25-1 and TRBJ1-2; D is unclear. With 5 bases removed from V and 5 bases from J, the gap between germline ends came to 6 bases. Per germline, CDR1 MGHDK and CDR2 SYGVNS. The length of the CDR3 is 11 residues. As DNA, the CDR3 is TGTGCCAGCAGTCTCGGATATGGCTACACCTTC. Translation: CASSLGYGYTF.

CDR3 protein: CASSSGSSRGEQYF. CDR3 DNA: TGTGCCAGCAGCTCCGGGTCATCACGGGGAGAGCAGTACTTC. The genes are TRBV6-1 and TRBJ2-7; tentative D call: TRBD2 (5 bases). Trimming took off 6 bases at V and 7 bases at J, with 19 bases between the two ends. The CDR3 is made up of 14 amino acids. Germline CDR1 and CDR2: MNHNS and SASEGT.

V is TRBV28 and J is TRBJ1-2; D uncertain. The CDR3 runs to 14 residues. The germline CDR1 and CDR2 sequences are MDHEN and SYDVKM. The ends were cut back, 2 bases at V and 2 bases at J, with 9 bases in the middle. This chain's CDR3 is CASSLLGRNYGYTF. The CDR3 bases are TGTGCCAGCAGTTTACTCGGACGGAACTATGGCTACACCTTC.

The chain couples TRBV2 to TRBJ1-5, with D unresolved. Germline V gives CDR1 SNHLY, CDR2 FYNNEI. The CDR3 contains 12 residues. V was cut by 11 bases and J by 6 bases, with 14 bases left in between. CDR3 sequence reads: CAWRDYGQPQHF. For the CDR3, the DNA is TGTGCCTGGAGGGATTACGGTCAGCCCCAGCATTTT.

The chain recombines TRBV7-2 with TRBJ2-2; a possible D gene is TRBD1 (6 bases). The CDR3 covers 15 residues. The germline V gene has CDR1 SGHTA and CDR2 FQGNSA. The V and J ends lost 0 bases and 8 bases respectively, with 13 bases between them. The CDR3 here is CASSLARGSGGELFF. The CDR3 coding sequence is TGTGCCAGCAGCTTAGCTAGGGGGAGCGGAGGGGAGCTGTTTTTT.

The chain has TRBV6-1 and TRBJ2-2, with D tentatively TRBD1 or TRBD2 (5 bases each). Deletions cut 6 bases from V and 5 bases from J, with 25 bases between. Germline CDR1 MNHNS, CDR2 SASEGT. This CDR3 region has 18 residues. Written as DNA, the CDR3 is TGTGCCAGCAGCAACTCCCGTGGGGGTACAGAGAAAACCGGGGAGCTGTTTTTT. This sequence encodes CASSNSRGGTEKTGELFF.

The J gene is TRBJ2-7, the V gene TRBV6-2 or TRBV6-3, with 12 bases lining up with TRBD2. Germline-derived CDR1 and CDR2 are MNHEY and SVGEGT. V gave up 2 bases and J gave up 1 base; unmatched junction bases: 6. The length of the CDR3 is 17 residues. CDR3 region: CASSYPRTSGISYEQYF. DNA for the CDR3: TGTGCCAGCAGTTACCCTAGGACTAGCGGGATTTCCTACGAGCAGTACTTC.

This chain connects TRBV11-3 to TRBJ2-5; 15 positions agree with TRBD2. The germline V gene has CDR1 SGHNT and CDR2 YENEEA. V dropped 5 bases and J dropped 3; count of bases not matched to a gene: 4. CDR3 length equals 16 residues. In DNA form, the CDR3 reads TGTGCCAGCAGCCCAGGACTAGCGGGAGGGGAAGAGACCCAGTACTTC. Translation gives CASSPGLAGGEETQYF.

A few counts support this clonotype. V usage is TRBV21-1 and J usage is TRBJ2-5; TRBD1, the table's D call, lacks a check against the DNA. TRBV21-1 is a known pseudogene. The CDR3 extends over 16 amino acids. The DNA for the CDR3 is TGTGCCAGCAGCAAATGGACAGGGGTAATTTGGGAGACCCAGTACTTC. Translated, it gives CASSKWTGVIWETQYF.

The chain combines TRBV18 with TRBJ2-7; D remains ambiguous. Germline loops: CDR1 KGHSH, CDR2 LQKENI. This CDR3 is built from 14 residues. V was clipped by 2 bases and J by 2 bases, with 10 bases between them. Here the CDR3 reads CASSPEVMAYEQYF. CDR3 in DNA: TGTGCCAGCTCACCAGAGGTAATGGCCTACGAGCAGTACTTC. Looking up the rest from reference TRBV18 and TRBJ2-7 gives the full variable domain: NAGVMQNPRHLVRRRGQEARLRCSPMKGHSHVYWYRQLPEEGLKFMVYLQKENIIDESGMPKERFSAEFPKEGPSILRIQQVVRGDSAAYFCASSPEVMAYEQYFGPGTRLTVT.

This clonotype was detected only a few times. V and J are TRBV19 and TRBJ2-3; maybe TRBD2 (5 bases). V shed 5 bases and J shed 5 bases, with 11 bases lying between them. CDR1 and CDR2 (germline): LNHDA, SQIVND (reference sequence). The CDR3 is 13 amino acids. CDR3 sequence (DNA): TGTGCCAGTAGTTTGGCCCGGGGAGATACGCAGTATTTT. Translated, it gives CASSLARGDTQYF.

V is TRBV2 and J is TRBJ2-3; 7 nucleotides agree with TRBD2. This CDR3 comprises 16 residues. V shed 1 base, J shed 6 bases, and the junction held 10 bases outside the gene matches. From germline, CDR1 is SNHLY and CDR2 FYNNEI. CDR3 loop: CASSEVSSGIGDTQYF. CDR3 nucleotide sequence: TGTGCCAGCAGTGAAGTGTCTAGCGGCATCGGGGATACGCAGTATTTT.

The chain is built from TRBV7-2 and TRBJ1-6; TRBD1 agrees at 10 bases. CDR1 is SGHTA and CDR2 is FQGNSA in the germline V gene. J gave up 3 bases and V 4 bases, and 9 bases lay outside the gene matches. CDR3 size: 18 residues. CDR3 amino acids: CASSSGRGDRGYNSPLHF. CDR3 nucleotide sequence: TGTGCCAGCAGCTCGGGGCGGGGGGACAGGGGCTATAATTCACCCCTCCACTTT.

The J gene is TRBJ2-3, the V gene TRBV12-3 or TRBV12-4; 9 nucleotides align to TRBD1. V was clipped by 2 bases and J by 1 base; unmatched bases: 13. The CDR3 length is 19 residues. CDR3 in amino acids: CASSLKGQGGGVRTDTQYF. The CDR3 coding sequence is TGTGCCAGCAGTTTAAAGGGACAGGGAGGGGGAGTTCGCACAGATACGCAGTATTTT.

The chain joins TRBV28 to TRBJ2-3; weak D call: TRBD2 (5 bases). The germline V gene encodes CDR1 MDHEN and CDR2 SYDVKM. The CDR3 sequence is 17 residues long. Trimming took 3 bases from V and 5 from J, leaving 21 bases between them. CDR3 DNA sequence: TGTGCCAGCAGTTTCGTTTATGGGAGCGAGATCGGAGATACGCAGTATTTT. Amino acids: CASSFVYGSEIGDTQYF.

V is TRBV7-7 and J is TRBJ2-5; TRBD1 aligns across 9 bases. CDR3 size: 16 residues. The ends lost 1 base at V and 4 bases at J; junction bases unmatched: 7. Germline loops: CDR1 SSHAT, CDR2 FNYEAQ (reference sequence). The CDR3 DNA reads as TGTGCCAGCAGCTTAGAGGTACAGGGGGCAGGAGAGACCCAGTACTTC. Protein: CASSLEVQGAGETQYF.

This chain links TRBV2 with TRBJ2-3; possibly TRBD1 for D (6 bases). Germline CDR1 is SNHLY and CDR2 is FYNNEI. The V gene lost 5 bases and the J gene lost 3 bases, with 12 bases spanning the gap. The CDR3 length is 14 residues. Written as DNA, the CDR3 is TGTGCCAGCAGTTTATCAGGGGCGACAGATACGCAGTATTTT. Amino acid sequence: CASSLSGATDTQYF.

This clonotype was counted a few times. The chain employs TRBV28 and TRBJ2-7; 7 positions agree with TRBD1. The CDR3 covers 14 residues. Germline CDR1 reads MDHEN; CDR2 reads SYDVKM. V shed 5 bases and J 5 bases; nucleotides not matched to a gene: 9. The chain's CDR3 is CASSPGTVAHEQYF. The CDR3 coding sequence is TGTGCCAGCAGTCCCGGGACAGTCGCCCACGAGCAGTACTTC.

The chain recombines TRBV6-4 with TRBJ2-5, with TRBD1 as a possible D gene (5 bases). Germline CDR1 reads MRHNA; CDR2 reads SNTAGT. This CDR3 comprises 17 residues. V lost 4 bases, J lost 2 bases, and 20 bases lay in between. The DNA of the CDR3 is TGTGCCAGCAGTGTTCCCCCGGACACGGTCGGACAAGAGACCCAGTACTTC. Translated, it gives CASSVPPDTVGQETQYF.

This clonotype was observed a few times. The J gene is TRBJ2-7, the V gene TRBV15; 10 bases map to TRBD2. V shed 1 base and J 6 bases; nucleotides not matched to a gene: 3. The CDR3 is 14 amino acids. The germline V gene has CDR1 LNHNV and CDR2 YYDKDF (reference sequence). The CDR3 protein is CATSRGAGGPEQYF. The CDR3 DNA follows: TGTGCCACCAGCAGAGGAGCGGGAGGGCCCGAGCAGTACTTC.

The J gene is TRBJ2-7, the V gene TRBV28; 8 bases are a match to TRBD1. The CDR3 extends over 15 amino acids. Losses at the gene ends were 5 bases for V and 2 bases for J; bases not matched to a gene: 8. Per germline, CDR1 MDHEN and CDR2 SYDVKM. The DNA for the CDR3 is TGTGCCAGCAGTCCACCGACAGGGGTTGCCTACGAGCAGTACTTC. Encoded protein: CASSPPTGVAYEQYF.

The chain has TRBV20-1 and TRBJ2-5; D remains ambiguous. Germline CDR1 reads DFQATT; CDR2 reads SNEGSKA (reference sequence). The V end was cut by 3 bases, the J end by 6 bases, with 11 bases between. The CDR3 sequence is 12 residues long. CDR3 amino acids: CSASLGLKTQYF. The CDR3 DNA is TGCAGTGCTAGTCTGGGGTTGAAGACCCAGTACTTC.